This TCR beta chain stems from a study of blood T cell repertoires in COVID-19. Study information: The United States, Italy and Spain provided the acute and convalescent COVID-19 samples.

Libraries were prepared by immunoSEQ multiplex PCR; TCRdb keeps only in-frame clonotypes and omits some of them. The sample contains about 130,000 clones, around 89% of which appear only once. CDR1 is LNHDA, CDR2 SQIVND, per germline (reference sequence). Trimming cost V 5 bases and J 2 bases; bases outside gene matches: 5. CDR3 length: 14 residues. This sequence was found in a middle-aged man with active or convalescent COVID-19. The sequencing input was peripheral blood. The rearrangement uses TRBV19 and TRBJ2-5, with TRBD1 identical over 7 bases. DNA of the CDR3: TGTGCCAGTAGTCCCGGACAGGAGCAAGAGACCCAGTACTTC. Its translation: CASSPGQEQETQYF.